The 8 T cell receptor beta chains below all came from one sample that was sequenced in a study of a mutant IDH1 vaccine in newly diagnosed glioma. Assay: immunoSEQ multiplex PCR; the TCRdb copy retains only in-frame clones and omits some. The sample holds tens of thousands of clones, about 84% seen once. Which antigens these TCRs recognize remains unknown. Time point given: week 11, during vaccination. The study gave 300 ug of mutant IDH1 20-mer peptide per vaccine dose, with topical imiquimod. Source: PBMCs, taken from a glioma patient whose treatment included an IDH1 peptide vaccine. These receptors originate from a man aged 25 to 45 with glioma.

This rearrangement joins TRBV30 to TRBJ1-3; D not certain. V lost 0 bases, J lost 0 bases, and 9 bases lay in between. The CDR3 consists of 15 residues. The germline CDR1 and CDR2 sequences are GTSNPN and SVGIG (reference sequence). CDR3 in amino acids: CAWSVHPGSGNTIYF. CDR3 nucleotides: TGTGCCTGGAGTGTACATCCAGGCTCTGGAAACACCATATATTTT.

The CDR3 bases are TGCGCCAGCAGTGCGCCGGGACAGGGGGCCGAGGTCTACAATGAGCAGTTCTTC. Translation: CASSAPGQGAEVYNEQFF. The chain links TRBV10-2 to TRBJ2-1; TRBD1 agrees at 12 bases. The junction had 10 bases not matched to a gene; V was cut back by 4 bases and J by 3 bases. The CDR3 is 18 residues long. The germline gives CDR1 WSHSY, CDR2 SAAADI.

This clone has more than one count but fewer than ten. This chain joins TRBV30 and TRBJ1-2; the match to TRBD1 covers 7 bases. Germline V lookup: CDR1 GTSNPN, CDR2 SVGIG (reference sequence). V lost 3 bases and J lost 9; bases outside the gene matches: 10. The CDR3 spans 13 residues. This chain's CDR3 is CAWRWGTASSYTF. CDR3 in DNA: TGTGCCTGGAGATGGGGGACAGCAAGTAGCTACACCTTC.

The rearrangement uses TRBV5-4 and TRBJ2-1; the match to TRBD1 covers 10 bases. The CDR3 consists of 15 residues. CDR1 and CDR2 from the germline V gene are SGHNT and YYREEE (reference sequence). The ends lost 6 bases at V and 4 bases at J; junction bases unmatched: 7. The CDR3 protein is CASTMGQGIYNEQFF. The CDR3 coding sequence is TGTGCCAGCACCATGGGACAGGGGATTTACAATGAGCAGTTCTTC.

The V gene is TRBV28, the J gene TRBJ1-1; TRBD1 matches at 8 bases. CDR3 size: 15 residues. With 5 bases clipped from V and 3 bases from J, the junction kept 8 bases outside the gene matches. Germline V gene data show CDR1 as MDHEN and CDR2 as SYDVKM. The CDR3 DNA reads as TGTGCCAGCAGTCGACTGACAGGGGTGGACACTGAAGCTTTCTTT. Translation: CASSRLTGVDTEAFF. Supplemented by reference TRBV28 and TRBJ1-1, the full variable domain reads DVKVTQSSRYLVKRTGEKVFLECVQDMDHENMFWYRQDPGLGLRLIYFSYDVKMKEKGDIPEGYSVSREKKERFSLILESASTNQTSMYLCASSRLTGVDTEAFFGQGTRLTVV.

The chain recombines TRBV2 with TRBJ2-7; D possibly corresponds to TRBD1 (6 bases). The CDR3 runs to 16 residues. V dropped 7 bases and J dropped 0 bases, with 19 bases sitting between them. Per the germline V gene, CDR1 is SNHLY and CDR2 is FYNNEI. In DNA form, the CDR3 reads TGTGCCAGCACCCAGACAGGTTACAGGGTCTCCTACGAGCAGTACTTC. Amino acid sequence: CASTQTGYRVSYEQYF.

This chain links TRBV11-2 with TRBJ2-3, with a possible D match to TRBD1 (5 bases). The germline V gene has CDR1 SGHAT and CDR2 FQNNGV. There are 14 residues in the CDR3. Trimming took off 5 bases at V and 0 bases at J, with 9 bases between the two ends. The CDR3 sequence is CASSRQPSTDTQYF. The CDR3 DNA reads TGTGCCAGCAGCCGACAGCCTAGCACAGATACGCAGTATTTT.

The chain's CDR3 is CASSPPHTDSWGYTF. CDR3 nucleotide sequence: TGTGCCAGCAGTCCCCCCCACACCGACTCGTGGGGCTACACCTTC. V usage is TRBV28 and J usage is TRBJ1-2; D not certain. The CDR3 is 15 residues long. Trimming took 5 bases from V and 8 from J, leaving 21 bases between them. Germline CDR1 MDHEN, CDR2 SYDVKM.